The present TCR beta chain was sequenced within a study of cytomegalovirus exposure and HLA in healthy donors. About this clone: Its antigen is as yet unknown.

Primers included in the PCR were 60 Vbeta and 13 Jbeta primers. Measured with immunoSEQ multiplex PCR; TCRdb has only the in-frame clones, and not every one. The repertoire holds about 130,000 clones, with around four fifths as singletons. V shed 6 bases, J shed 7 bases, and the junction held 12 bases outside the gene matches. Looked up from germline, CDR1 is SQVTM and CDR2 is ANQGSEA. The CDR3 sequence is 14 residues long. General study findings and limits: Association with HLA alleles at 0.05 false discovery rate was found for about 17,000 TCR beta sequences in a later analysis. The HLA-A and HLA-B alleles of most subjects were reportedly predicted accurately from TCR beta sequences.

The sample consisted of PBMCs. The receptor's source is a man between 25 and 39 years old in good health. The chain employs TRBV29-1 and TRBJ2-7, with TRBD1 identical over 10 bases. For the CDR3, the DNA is TGCAGCGTCCCCCCGGTGGACAGGGGGTGGGAGCAGTACTTC. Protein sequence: CSVPPVDRGWEQYF.